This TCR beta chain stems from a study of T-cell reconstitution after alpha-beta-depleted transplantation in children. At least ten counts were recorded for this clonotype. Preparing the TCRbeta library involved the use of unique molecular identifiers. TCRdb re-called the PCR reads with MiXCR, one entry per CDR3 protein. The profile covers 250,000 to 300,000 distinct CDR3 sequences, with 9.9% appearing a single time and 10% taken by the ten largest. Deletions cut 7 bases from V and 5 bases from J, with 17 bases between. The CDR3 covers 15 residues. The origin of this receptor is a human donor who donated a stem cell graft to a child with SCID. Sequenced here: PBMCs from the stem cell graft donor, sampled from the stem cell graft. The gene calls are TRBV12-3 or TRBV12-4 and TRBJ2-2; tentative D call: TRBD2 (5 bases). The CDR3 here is CASKNKERGTGELFF. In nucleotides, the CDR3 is TGTGCCAGCAAAAATAAGGAAAGAGGGACCGGGGAGCTGTTTTTT.